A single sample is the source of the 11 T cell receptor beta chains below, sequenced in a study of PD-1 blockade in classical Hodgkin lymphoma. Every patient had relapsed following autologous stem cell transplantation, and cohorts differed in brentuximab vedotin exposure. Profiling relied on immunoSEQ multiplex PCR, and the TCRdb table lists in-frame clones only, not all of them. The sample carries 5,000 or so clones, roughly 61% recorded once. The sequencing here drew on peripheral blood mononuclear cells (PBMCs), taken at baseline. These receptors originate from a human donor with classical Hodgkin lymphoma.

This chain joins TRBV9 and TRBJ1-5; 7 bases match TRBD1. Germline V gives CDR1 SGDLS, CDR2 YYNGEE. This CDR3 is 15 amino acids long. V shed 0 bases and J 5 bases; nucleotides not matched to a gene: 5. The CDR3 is CASSVGDRPYQPQHF. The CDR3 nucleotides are TGTGCCAGCAGCGTAGGGGACAGACCTTATCAGCCCCAGCATTTT.

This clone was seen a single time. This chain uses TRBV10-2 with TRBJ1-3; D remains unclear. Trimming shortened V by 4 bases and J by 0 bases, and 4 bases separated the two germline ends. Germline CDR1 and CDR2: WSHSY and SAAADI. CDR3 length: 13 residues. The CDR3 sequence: CASSVFSGNTIYF. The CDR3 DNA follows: TGCGCCAGCAGTGTATTCTCTGGAAACACCATATATTTT.

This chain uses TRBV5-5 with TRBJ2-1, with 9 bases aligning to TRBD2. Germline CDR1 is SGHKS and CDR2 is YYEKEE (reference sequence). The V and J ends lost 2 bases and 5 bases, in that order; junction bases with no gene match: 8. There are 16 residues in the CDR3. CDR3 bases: TGTGCCAGCAGCTTTGGGACTAGCTCCCAAAACAATGAGCAGTTCTTC. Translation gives CASSFGTSSQNNEQFF. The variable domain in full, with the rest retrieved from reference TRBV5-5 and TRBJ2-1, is DAGVTQSPTHLIKTRGQQVTLRCSPISGHKSVSWYQQVLGQGPQFIFQYYEKEERGRGNFPDRFSARQFPNYSSELNVNALLLGDSALYLCASSFGTSSQNNEQFFGPGTRLTVL.

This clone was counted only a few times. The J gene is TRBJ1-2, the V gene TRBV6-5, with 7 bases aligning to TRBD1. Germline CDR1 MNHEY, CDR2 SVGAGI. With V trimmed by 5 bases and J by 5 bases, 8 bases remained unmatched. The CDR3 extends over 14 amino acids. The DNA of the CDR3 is TGTGCCAGCAGTACTCAGGGGGGCGGATATGGCTACACCTTC. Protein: CASSTQGGGYGYTF.

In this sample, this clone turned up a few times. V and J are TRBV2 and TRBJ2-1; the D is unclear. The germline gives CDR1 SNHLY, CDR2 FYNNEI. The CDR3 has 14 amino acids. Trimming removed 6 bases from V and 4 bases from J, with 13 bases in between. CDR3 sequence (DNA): TGTGCCAGCAGCACGGAGAGAGGTTACAATGAGCAGTTCTTC. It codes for CASSTERGYNEQFF.

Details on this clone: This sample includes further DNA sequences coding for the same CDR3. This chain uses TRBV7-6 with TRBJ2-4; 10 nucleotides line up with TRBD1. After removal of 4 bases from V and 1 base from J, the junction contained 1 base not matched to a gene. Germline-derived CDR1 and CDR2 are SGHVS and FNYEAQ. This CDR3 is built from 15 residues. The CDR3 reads CASSSGQGAKNIQYF. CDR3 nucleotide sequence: TGTGCCAGCAGCTCGGGACAGGGGGCCAAAAACATTCAGTACTTC.

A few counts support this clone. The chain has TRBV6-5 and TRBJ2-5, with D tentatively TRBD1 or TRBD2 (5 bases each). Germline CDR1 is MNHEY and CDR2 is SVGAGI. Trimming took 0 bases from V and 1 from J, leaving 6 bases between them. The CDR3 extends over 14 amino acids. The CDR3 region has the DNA TGTGCCAGCAGTTACTCGGGGACCCAAGAGACCCAGTACTTC. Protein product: CASSYSGTQETQYF.

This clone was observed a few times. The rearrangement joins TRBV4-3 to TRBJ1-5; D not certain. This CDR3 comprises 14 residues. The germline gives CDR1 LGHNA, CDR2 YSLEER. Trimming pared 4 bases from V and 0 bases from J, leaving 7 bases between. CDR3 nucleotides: TGCGCCAGCAGCCGCGACCCTAGCAATCAGCCCCAGCATTTT. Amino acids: CASSRDPSNQPQHF.

The CDR3 sequence: CASSLSGVGQPQHF. The CDR3 DNA is TGTGCCAGCAGTTTAAGCGGGGTGGGTCAGCCCCAGCATTTT. V is TRBV27 and J is TRBJ1-5; no reliable D call. This CDR3 is built from 14 residues. Germline CDR1 and CDR2: MNHEY and SMNVEV (reference sequence). V dropped 2 bases and J dropped 6 bases, with 11 bases sitting between them.

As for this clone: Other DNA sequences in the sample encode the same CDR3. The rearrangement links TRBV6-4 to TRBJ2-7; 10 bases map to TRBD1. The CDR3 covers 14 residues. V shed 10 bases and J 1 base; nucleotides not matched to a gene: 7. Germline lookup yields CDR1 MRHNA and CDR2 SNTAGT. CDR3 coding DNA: TGTGCCATGATACCGGGACAGGGGTCCTACGAGCAGTACTTC. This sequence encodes CAMIPGQGSYEQYF.

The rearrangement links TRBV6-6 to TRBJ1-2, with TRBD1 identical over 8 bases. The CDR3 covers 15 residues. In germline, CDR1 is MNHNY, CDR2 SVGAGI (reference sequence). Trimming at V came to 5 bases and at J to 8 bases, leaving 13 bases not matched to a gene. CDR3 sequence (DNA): TGTGCCAGCAGTGACGCCGGTACAGGGGGGGAAGGCTACACCTTC. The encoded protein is CASSDAGTGGEGYTF.